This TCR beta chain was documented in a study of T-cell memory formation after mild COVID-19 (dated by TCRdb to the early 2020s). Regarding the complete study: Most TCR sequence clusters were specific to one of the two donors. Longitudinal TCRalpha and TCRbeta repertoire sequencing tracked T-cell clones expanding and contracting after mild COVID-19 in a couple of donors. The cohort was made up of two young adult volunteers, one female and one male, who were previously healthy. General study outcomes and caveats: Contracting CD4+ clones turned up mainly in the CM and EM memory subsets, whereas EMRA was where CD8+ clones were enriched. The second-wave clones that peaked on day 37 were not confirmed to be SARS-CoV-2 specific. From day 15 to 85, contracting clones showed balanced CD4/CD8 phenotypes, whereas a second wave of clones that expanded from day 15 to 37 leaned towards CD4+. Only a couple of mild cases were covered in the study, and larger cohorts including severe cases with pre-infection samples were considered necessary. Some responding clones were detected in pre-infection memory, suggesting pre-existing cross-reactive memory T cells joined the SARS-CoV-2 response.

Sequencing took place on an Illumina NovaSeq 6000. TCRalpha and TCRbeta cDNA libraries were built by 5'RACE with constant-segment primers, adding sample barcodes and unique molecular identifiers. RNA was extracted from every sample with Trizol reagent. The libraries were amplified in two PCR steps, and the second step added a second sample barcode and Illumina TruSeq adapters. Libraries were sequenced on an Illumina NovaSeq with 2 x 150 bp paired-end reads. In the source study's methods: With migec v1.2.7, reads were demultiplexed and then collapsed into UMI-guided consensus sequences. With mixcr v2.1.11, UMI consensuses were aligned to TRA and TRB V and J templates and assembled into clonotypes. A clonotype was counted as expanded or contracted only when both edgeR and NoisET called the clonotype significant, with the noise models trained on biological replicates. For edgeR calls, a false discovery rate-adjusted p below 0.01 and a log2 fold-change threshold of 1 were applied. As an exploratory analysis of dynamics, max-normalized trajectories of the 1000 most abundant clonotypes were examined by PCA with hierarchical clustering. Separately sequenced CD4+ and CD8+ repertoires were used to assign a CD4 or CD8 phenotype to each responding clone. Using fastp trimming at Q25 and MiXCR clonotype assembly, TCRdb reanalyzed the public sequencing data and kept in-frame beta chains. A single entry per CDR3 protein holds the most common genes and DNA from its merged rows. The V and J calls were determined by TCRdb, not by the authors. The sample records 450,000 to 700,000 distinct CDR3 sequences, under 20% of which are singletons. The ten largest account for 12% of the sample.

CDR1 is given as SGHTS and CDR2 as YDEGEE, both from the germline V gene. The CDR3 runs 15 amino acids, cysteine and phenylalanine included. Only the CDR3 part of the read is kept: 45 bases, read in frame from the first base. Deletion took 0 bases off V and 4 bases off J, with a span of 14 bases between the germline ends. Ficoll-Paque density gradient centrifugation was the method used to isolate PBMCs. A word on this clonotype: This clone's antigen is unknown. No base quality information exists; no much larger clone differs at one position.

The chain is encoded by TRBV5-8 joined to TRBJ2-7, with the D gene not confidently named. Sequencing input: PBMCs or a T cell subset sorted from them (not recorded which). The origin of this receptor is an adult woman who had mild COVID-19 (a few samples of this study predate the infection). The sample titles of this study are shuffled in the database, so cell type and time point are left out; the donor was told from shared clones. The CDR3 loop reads CASSLGGVETYEQYF. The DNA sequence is TGTGCCAGCAGCTTGGGAGGCGTCGAAACTTACGAGCAGTACTTC.